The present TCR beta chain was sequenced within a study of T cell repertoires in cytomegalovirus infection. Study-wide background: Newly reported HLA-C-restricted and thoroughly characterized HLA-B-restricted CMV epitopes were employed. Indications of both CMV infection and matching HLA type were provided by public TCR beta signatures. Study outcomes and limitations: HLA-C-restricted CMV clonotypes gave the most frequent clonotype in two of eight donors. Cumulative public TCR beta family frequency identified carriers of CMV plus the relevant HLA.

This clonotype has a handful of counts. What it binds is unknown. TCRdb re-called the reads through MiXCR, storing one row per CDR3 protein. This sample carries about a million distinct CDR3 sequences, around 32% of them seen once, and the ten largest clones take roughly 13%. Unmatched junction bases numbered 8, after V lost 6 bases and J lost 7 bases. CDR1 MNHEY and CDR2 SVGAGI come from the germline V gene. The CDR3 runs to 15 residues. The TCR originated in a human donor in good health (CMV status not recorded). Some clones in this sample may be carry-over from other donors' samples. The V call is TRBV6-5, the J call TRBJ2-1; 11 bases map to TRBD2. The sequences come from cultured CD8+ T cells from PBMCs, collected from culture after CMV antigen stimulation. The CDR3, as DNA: TGTGCCAGCAGCAATAGCGGGGGGGAATGGAATGAGCAGTTCTTC. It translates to CASSNSGGEWNEQFF.